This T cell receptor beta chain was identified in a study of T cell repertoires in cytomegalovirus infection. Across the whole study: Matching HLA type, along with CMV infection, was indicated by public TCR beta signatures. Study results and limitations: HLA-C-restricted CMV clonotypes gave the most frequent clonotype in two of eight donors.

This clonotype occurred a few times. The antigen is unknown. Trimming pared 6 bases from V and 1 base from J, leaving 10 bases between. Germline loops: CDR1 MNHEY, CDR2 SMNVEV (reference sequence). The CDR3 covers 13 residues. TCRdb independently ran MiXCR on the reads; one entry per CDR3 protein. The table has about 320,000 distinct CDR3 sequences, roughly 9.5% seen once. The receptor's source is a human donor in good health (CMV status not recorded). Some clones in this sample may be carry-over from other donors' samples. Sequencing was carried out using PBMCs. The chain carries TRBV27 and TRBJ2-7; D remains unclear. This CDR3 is CASSLDESYEQYF. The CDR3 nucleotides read TGTGCCAGCAGCCTCGATGAGTCCTACGAGCAGTACTTC.